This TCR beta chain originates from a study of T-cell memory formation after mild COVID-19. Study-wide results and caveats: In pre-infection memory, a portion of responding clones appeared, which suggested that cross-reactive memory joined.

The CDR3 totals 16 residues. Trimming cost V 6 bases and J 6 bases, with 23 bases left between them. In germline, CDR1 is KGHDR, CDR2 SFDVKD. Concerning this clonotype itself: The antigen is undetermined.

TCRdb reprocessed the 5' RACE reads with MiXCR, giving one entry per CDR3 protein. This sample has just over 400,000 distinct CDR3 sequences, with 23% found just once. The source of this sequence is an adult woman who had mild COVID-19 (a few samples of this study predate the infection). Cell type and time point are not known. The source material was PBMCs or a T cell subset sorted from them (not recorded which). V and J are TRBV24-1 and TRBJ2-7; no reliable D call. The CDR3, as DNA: TGTGCCACCAGTTGGAAGGCTACCCGCCGCTTCTCCGAGCAGTACTTC. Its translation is CATSWKATRRFSEQYF.